The 13 T cell receptor beta chains listed next were all sequenced from one sample in a study of shared clonotypes between healthy human individuals. This table comes from immunoSEQ multiplex PCR, and its TCRdb copy is limited to in-frame clones, with some not included. Of roughly 660,000 clones listed, around 90% were seen once; the top ten hold 34%. Sequenced input: memory CD8+ T cells from PBMCs. Subset noted: CD45RO+ cells pooled with CCR7-negative TemRA cells. These receptors originate from a man aged 18 to 29 in good health. Some clones in this sample may be carry-over from other donors' samples.

This clone was recorded only once. V gene TRBV29-1 combines with J gene TRBJ1-1, with a weak D call TRBD1 (5 bases). Germline assignment: CDR1 SQVTM and CDR2 ANQGSEA. The V end was cut by 1 base, the J end by 1 base, with 7 bases between. The CDR3 sequence is 13 residues long. The CDR3 region is CSVEGQGNTEAFF. The CDR3, as DNA: TGCAGCGTTGAAGGGCAGGGGAACACTGAAGCTTTCTTT.

The chain links TRBV27 to TRBJ1-2; D may be TRBD1 (5 bases). Germline loops: CDR1 MNHEY, CDR2 SMNVEV (reference sequence). The ends were cut back, 3 bases at V and 3 bases at J, with 17 bases in the middle. There are 16 residues in the CDR3. The DNA of the CDR3 is TGTGCCAGCAGTTTCTCCCCTCCGGTGGGGGACTATGGCTACACCTTC. Translated: CASSFSPPVGDYGYTF.

The chain recombines TRBV6-1 with TRBJ2-1; 7 bases agree with TRBD2. The junction had 8 bases not matched to a gene; V was cut back by 3 bases and J by 9 bases. The CDR3 loop spans 14 amino acids. Germline values: CDR1 MNHNS, CDR2 SASEGT. The CDR3 region has the DNA TGTGCCAGCAGTGATTACCGGGAGGTGGGTGAGCAGTTCTTC. Translating gives CASSDYREVGEQFF.

The rearrangement joins TRBV10-3 to TRBJ2-7; possible D gene TRBD2, 5 bases. The CDR3 covers 13 residues. The germline CDR1 and CDR2 sequences are ENHRY and SYGVKD. Trimming stripped 3 bases from V and 3 bases from J, with 9 bases between. CDR3: CAISDTRIYEQYF. The CDR3 nucleotides are TGTGCCATCAGTGACACTAGAATCTACGAGCAGTACTTC.

CDR3 coding DNA: TGTGCCAGCACCCCCTCCACCGGGGAGCTGTTTTTT. Residues: CASTPSTGELFF. J is TRBJ2-2 and V is TRBV7-8; D is unresolved. The CDR3 sequence is 12 residues long. V was shortened by 7 bases and J by 4 bases, with 7 bases between the two germline ends. Germline values: CDR1 SGHVS, CDR2 FQNEAQ.

This chain connects TRBV2 to TRBJ2-7; D is tentatively TRBD1 or TRBD2 (5 bases each). Germline loops: CDR1 SNHLY, CDR2 FYNNEI. The CDR3 consists of 15 residues. V was cut by 5 bases and J by 3 bases, with 17 bases left in between. The CDR3 reads CASSTGRGLFYEQYF. CDR3 nucleotides: TGTGCCAGCAGTACCGGACGGGGCCTGTTCTACGAGCAGTACTTC.

The chain uses TRBV7-9 and TRBJ2-7; the D gene is possibly TRBD1 (5 bases). This CDR3 has 16 residues. V was cut by 1 base and J by 4 bases, with 17 bases left in between. The germline V gene encodes CDR1 SEHNR and CDR2 FQNEAQ (reference sequence). CDR3 DNA: TGTGCCAGCAGCTTAGGGGGCCTCCGAACCTTATACGAGCAGTACTTC. Protein: CASSLGGLRTLYEQYF.

The chain joins TRBV11-2 to TRBJ2-1, with unresolved D. Trimming left V 6 bases short and J 4 bases short, with 13 bases between. CDR3 length: 14 amino acids. CDR1 and CDR2 (germline): SGHAT, FQNNGV. The CDR3 sequence: CASSPPDTYNEQFF. DNA of the CDR3: TGTGCCAGCAGTCCCCCTGACACATACAATGAGCAGTTCTTC.

J is TRBJ2-3 and V is TRBV29-1; 12 bases agree with TRBD2. This CDR3 region has 17 residues. V lost 0 bases, J lost 1 base, and 5 bases stayed unmatched. Germline V CDR1 and CDR2: SQVTM, ANQGSEA. As DNA, the CDR3 is TGCAGCGTTGAAGACCCCCCTAGCGGGAGGGGCACAGATACGCAGTATTTT. Protein: CSVEDPPSGRGTDTQYF.

The chain combines TRBV4-1 with TRBJ2-7; no reliable D call. The CDR3 loop spans 12 amino acids. Trimming cost V 1 base and J 6 bases, with 7 bases left between them. The germline gives CDR1 MGHRA, CDR2 YSYEKL. The CDR3 DNA reads as TGCGCCAGCAGCCAAGCTGGGGTCGAGCAGTACTTC. It specifies CASSQAGVEQYF.

Turning to this clone: Other DNA sequences within the sample encode an identical CDR3. The CDR3 nucleotides read TGTGCCAGCAGCGTAGGCTCTGCAACCTACGAGCAGTACTTC. Translating gives CASSVGSATYEQYF. V gene TRBV9 combines with J gene TRBJ2-7; no definite D call. The CDR3 runs to 14 residues. Trimming took off 0 bases at V and 2 bases at J, with 9 bases between the two ends. The V gene's germline CDR1 is SGDLS and CDR2 YYNGEE.

V gene TRBV25-1 combines with J gene TRBJ1-1, with TRBD1 matching over 11 bases. The CDR3 sequence is 14 residues long. V lost 8 bases and J lost 6; bases outside the gene matches: 8. The V gene's germline CDR1 is MGHDK and CDR2 SYGVNS. Here the CDR3 DNA reads TGTGCCAGCGGATATGGACAGGGGGCGGCTGAAGCTTTCTTT. Protein product: CASGYGQGAAEAFF.

J is TRBJ2-5 and V is TRBV4-3; D call uncertain. The J call may be wrong; the DNA end is better matched by TRBJ2-7. Germline CDR1 and CDR2: LGHNA and YSLEER. The CDR3 consists of 14 residues. This CDR3 reads CASSQTRSSYEQYF. Written as DNA, the CDR3 is TGCGCCAGCAGCCAGACAAGGAGCTCCTACGAGCAGTACTTC.